Each of the 3 T cell receptor beta chains below was sequenced from the same sample in a study of shared clonotypes between healthy human individuals. Repertoires were generated with immunoSEQ multiplex PCR, while TCRdb's copy carries only in-frame clones and drops some. The sample carries around 2,000,000 clones, roughly 94% recorded once. Input material: naive CD4+ T cells sorted from blood. Subset defined: CD45RA+ positively selected. These receptors were collected from a man aged 18 to 30 in good health.

V is TRBV10-2 and J is TRBJ1-2, with D possibly TRBD1 on 5 matching bases. Germline CDR1 reads WSHSY; CDR2 reads SAAADI. V lost 2 bases, J lost 5 bases, and 9 bases lay in between. There are 13 residues in the CDR3. CDR3: CASSEGQVYGYTF. Here the CDR3 DNA reads TGCGCCAGCAGTGAGGGACAAGTATATGGCTACACCTTC.

V is TRBV29-1 and J is TRBJ2-6; D is unresolved. The V gene's germline CDR1 is SQVTM and CDR2 ANQGSEA. V was shortened by 3 bases and J by 0 bases, with 6 bases between the two germline ends. The CDR3 loop spans 14 amino acids. CDR3: CSVDQSSGANVLTF. DNA for the CDR3: TGCAGCGTTGATCAGAGCTCTGGGGCCAACGTCCTGACTTTC. The whole variable domain, filled in from reference TRBV29-1 and TRBJ2-6, reads SAVISQKPSRDICQRGTSLTIQCQVDSQVTMMFWYRQQPGQSLTLIATANQGSEATYESGFVIDKFPISRPNLTFSTLTVSNMSPEDSSIYLCSVDQSSGANVLTFGAGSRLTVL.

The chain links TRBV7-6 to TRBJ2-1; the match to TRBD2 covers 12 bases. The CDR3 sequence is 15 residues long. V was pared by 5 bases and J by 5 bases, with 4 bases of the junction left unmatched. The germline V gene has CDR1 SGHVS and CDR2 FNYEAQ. The CDR3 DNA is TGTGCCAGCAGCCCGCTAGCGGGAGGGAACAATGAGCAGTTCTTC. Its translation: CASSPLAGGNNEQFF. Full variable domain (outside the CDR3, taken from reference TRBV7-6 and TRBJ2-1): GAGVSQSPRYKVTKRGQDVALRCDPISGHVSLYWYRQALGQGPEFLTYFNYEAQQDKSGLPNDRFSAERPEGSISTLTIQRTEQRDSAMYRCASSPLAGGNNEQFFGPGTRLTVL.